This T cell receptor beta chain was sequenced during a study of immune heterogeneity within non-small cell lung tumors. Whole-study results and caveats: High-frequency clones unique to single sites coexisted with identical dominant CDR3 beta clonotypes that recurred across tumor sites within a patient. Clonotypes of T-cell receptor beta found at high frequency were largely distinct between individual patients.

V lost 0 bases and J lost 2, with 12 bases in between. Germline loops: CDR1 LGHDT, CDR2 YNNKEL (reference sequence). The CDR3 has 16 residues. A word on this clonotype: Its specificity is not known.

In a multiplex PCR, 32 V and 13 J primers amplified TCR beta CDR3. TCRdb fed the multiplex PCR reads into MiXCR, producing one record per CDR3 protein. The table shows roughly 10,000 distinct CDR3 sequences, with about 20% occurring only once. Template came from bulk tumor genomic DNA, at around 630 ng per sample. In surgery, several biopsies were collected from each primary tumor at widely spaced sites. Enrolled patients presented with newly diagnosed, previously untreated non-small cell lung cancer and underwent curative surgery. Patients with newly diagnosed non-small cell lung cancer who underwent surgery with curative intent served as donors.

The sequence came from a man between 60 and 70 years old with non-small cell lung cancer. The sequencing input was lung tumor tissue. The V call is TRBV3-1, the J call TRBJ2-3, with a possible D match to TRBD2 (6 bases). The CDR3 region is CASSQELGLNTDTQYF. CDR3 in DNA: TGTGCCAGCAGCCAAGAGTTAGGACTAAACACAGATACGCAGTATTTT.